The rows below give T cell receptor beta chains drawn from one sample of a study of early T cells in non-severe SARS-CoV-2 infection. MiXCR was run by TCRdb on the 5' RACE reads, yielding one entry per CDR3 protein. The table records some 77,000 distinct CDR3 sequences, over 4% of them present only once. The sequenced sample was whole blood, obtained at baseline. The receptors come from an adult who was a healthcare worker with PCR-confirmed SARS-CoV-2 infection or an uninfected control (not recorded which). CDR3s include the opening cysteine and the closing phenylalanine or tryptophan. Fields, in order: CDR3 protein, J gene, V gene.

CDR3aa: CASSQLQGAYEQYF
j_gene: TRBJ2-7
v_gene: TRBV4-1

CDR3aa: CSARDYLGQIPTYEQYF
j_gene: TRBJ2-7
v_gene: TRBV20-1

CDR3aa: CSARLLGRSYNEQFF
j_gene: TRBJ2-1
v_gene: TRBV20-1

CDR3aa: CASSRGQDREKLFF
j_gene: TRBJ1-4
v_gene: TRBV7-9

CDR3aa: CASSFSGRYEQYF
j_gene: TRBJ2-7
v_gene: TRBV7-2

CDR3aa: CSARGLLKPVTEAFF
j_gene: TRBJ1-1
v_gene: TRBV20-1

CDR3aa: CASSVPGSSYNEQFF
j_gene: TRBJ2-1
v_gene: TRBV7-3

CDR3aa: CASSRPGTSGAQETQYF
j_gene: TRBJ2-5
v_gene: TRBV5-1

CDR3aa: CAISDPSGESYEQYF
j_gene: TRBJ2-7
v_gene: TRBV10-3

CDR3aa: CASSQGQYEQYF
j_gene: TRBJ2-7
v_gene: TRBV12-3/TRBV12-4

CDR3aa: CASSFGQETIFLYGYTF
j_gene: TRBJ1-2
v_gene: TRBV6-5

CDR3aa: CASSFGTGEDEQYF
j_gene: TRBJ2-7
v_gene: TRBV5-5

CDR3aa: CASSFVAGAEQFF
j_gene: TRBJ2-1
v_gene: TRBV5-1

CDR3aa: CASSLAGEAYNEQFF
j_gene: TRBJ2-1
v_gene: TRBV11-3

CDR3aa: CSAVLLAGEGNEQFF
j_gene: TRBJ2-1
v_gene: TRBV29-1

CDR3aa: CASSLLISYNEQFF
j_gene: TRBJ2-1
v_gene: TRBV27

CDR3aa: CASSPFLGGRDTDTQYF
j_gene: TRBJ2-3
v_gene: TRBV18

CDR3aa: CASSRLLASQGNEQYF
j_gene: TRBJ2-7
v_gene: TRBV14

CDR3aa: CASSGTWDTEAFF
j_gene: TRBJ1-1
v_gene: TRBV21-1

CDR3aa: CASSLRTTFSYEQYF
j_gene: TRBJ2-7
v_gene: TRBV7-9

CDR3aa: CASSLDLGEQYF
j_gene: TRBJ2-7
v_gene: TRBV7-6

CDR3aa: CASSPGTGGPWGTEVFF
j_gene: TRBJ1-1
v_gene: TRBV18

CDR3aa: CASSRFGTRMNEQFF
j_gene: TRBJ2-1
v_gene: TRBV4-1

CDR3aa: CASNDRQGHYEQYF
j_gene: TRBJ2-7
v_gene: TRBV2

CDR3aa: CASSLGYRASNQPQHF
j_gene: TRBJ1-5
v_gene: TRBV12-3/TRBV12-4

CDR3aa: CASSSKLPPYRGGYGYTF
j_gene: TRBJ1-2
v_gene: TRBV7-3

CDR3aa: CASSLRQGAITDTQYF
j_gene: TRBJ2-3
v_gene: TRBV7-2

CDR3aa: CSVEIGAIYEQYF
j_gene: TRBJ2-7
v_gene: TRBV29-1

CDR3aa: CASSIGTEAFF
j_gene: TRBJ1-1
v_gene: TRBV19

CDR3aa: CASSSLDSPNTGELFF
j_gene: TRBJ2-2
v_gene: TRBV11-3

CDR3aa: CASSSQNNYGYTF
j_gene: TRBJ1-2
v_gene: TRBV5-4

CDR3aa: CASSLGLAPQETQYF
j_gene: TRBJ2-5
v_gene: TRBV5-1

CDR3aa: CSAPTPNNEQFF
j_gene: TRBJ2-1
v_gene: TRBV20-1

CDR3aa: CASRQGGNSPLHF
j_gene: TRBJ1-6
v_gene: TRBV7-6

CDR3aa: CAIRGSSYNEQFF
j_gene: TRBJ2-1
v_gene: TRBV6-2/TRBV6-3

CDR3aa: CASSQSGRANTGELFF
j_gene: TRBJ2-2
v_gene: TRBV4-2

CDR3aa: CASSPAGNNLHEQYF
j_gene: TRBJ2-7
v_gene: TRBV7-2

CDR3aa: CASSPRPAVSGANVLTF
j_gene: TRBJ2-6
v_gene: TRBV19

CDR3aa: CSARMGHPNTGELFF
j_gene: TRBJ2-2
v_gene: TRBV20-1

CDR3aa: CASSPSGRGYNEQFF
j_gene: TRBJ2-1
v_gene: TRBV7-9

CDR3aa: CASSVDRVGNTIYF
j_gene: TRBJ1-3
v_gene: TRBV5-1

CDR3aa: CASNPAAGPSYEQYF
j_gene: TRBJ2-7
v_gene: TRBV27

CDR3aa: CASSRGTGGAASHEQYF
j_gene: TRBJ2-7
v_gene: TRBV6-2/TRBV6-3

CDR3aa: CASSMWYLAGFRQFF
j_gene: TRBJ2-1
v_gene: TRBV19

CDR3aa: CASSIGPTYEQYF
j_gene: TRBJ2-7
v_gene: TRBV19

CDR3aa: CASSFEYSNQPQHF
j_gene: TRBJ1-5
v_gene: TRBV5-5

CDR3aa: CASSRGQGLSYNEQFF
j_gene: TRBJ2-1
v_gene: TRBV14

CDR3aa: CASSRPGTYTYEQYF
j_gene: TRBJ2-7
v_gene: TRBV6-6

CDR3aa: CASSYSTLAGNEQYF
j_gene: TRBJ2-7
v_gene: TRBV6-5

CDR3aa: CASTLGIRAGQETQYF
j_gene: TRBJ2-5
v_gene: TRBV12-3/TRBV12-4

CDR3aa: CASSQYLGQSETGANVLTF
j_gene: TRBJ2-6
v_gene: TRBV3-1